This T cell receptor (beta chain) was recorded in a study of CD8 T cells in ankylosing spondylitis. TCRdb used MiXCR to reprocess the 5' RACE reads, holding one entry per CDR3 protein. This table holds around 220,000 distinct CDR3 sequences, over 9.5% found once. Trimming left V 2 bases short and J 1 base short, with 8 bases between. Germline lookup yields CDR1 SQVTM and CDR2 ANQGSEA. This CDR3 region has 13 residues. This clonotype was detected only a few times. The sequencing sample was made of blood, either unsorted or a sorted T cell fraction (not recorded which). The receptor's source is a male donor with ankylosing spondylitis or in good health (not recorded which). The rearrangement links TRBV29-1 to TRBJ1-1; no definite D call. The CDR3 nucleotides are TGCAGCGTTGAAAGGGCAGAGAACACTGAAGCTTTCTTT. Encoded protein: CSVERAENTEAFF.